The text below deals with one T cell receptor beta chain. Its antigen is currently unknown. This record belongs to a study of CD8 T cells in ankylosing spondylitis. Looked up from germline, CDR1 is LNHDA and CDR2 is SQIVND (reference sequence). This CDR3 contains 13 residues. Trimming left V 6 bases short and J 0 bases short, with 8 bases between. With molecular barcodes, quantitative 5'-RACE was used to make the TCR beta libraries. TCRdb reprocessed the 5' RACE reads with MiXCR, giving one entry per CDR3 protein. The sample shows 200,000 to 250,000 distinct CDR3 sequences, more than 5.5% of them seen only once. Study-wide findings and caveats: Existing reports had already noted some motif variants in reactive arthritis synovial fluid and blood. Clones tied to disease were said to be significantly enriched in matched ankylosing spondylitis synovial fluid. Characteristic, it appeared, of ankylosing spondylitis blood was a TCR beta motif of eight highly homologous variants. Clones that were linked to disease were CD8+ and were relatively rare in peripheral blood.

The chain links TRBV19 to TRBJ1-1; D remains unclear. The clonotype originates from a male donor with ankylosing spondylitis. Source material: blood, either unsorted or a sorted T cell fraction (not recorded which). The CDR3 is CASRSLMNTEAFF. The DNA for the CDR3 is TGTGCCAGTAGGAGTCTCATGAACACTGAAGCTTTCTTT.